What follows are 25 T cell receptor beta chains derived from one specimen sequenced in a study of Graves' ophthalmopathy and Graves' hyperthyroidism. TCR beta CDR3 regions were amplified from RNA transcripts. RT-PCR was first run with HTBI primers, then multiplex PCR in a second round. MiXCR, applied by TCRdb to the multiplex PCR reads, yields one record per CDR3 protein. There are a few hundred thousand distinct CDR3 sequences in the sample; about 35% occur only once, and 4% to 5% lies in the top ten. Sample: peripheral blood or thyroid tissue (not recorded which). The receptor set was obtained from an adult man with Graves' hyperthyroidism.

This sequence joins TRBV15 and TRBJ1-4, with TRBD1 as a possible D gene (6 bases). CDR3 length: 18 amino acids. Trimming shortened V by 5 bases and J by 0 bases, and 19 bases separated the two germline ends. Germline V gives CDR1 LNHNV, CDR2 YYDKDF (reference sequence). Here the CDR3 reads CATSLTGSTRATNEKLFF. CDR3 nucleotides: TGTGCCACCAGCCTCACAGGGTCTACAAGGGCAACTAATGAAAAACTGTTTTTT.

Regarding this clonotype: A much larger clonotype is one base distant, so this may be a read error. V is TRBV7-2 and J is TRBJ1-6; D is unresolved. This CDR3 contains 14 residues. Trimming took 5 bases from V and 6 from J, leaving 11 bases between them. The V gene's germline CDR1 is SGHTA and CDR2 FQGNSA. The DNA for the CDR3 is TGTGCCAGCAGCAGCCGGGATCGTAATTCACCCCTCCACTTT. The encoded protein is CASSSRDRNSPLHF.

The sample holds many counts of this clonotype. The rearrangement joins TRBV2 to TRBJ2-5, with D uncertain. The CDR3 covers 12 residues. The germline gives CDR1 SNHLY, CDR2 FYNNEI. Trimming left V 6 bases short and J 2 bases short, with 7 bases between. Written as DNA, the CDR3 is TGTGCCAGCAGGGGGTTGCAAGAGACCCAGTACTTC. Translating it yields CASRGLQETQYF.

This clonotype was detected many times. The chain employs TRBV10-1 and TRBJ2-2, with D possibly being TRBD1 or TRBD2 (5 bases each). V dropped 6 bases and J dropped 5 bases, with 31 bases sitting between them. This CDR3 has 20 residues. Germline lookup yields CDR1 WNHNN and CDR2 SYGVQD (reference sequence). The CDR3 spells CASRRQDDYSQAGRTGELFF. The CDR3 bases are TGCGCCAGCAGACGACAAGACGACTATTCTCAGGCAGGGAGAACCGGGGAGCTGTTTTTT.

This clonotype was picked up many times. The chain carries TRBV20-1 and TRBJ2-7; 9 bases line up with TRBD1. The CDR3 totals 13 residues. Germline V lookup: CDR1 DFQATT, CDR2 SNEGSKA (reference sequence). Trimming took 5 bases from V and 4 from J; bases not matched to a gene: 6. The DNA for the CDR3 is TGCAGTGCTCTAAGGACAGGGGAGTACGAGCAGTACTTC. It translates to CSALRTGEYEQYF.

The chain links TRBV2 to TRBJ1-2; 8 bases line up with TRBD1. V lost 4 bases to trimming and J lost 8 bases; unmatched junction nucleotides: 6. This CDR3 spans 13 amino acids. The germline gives CDR1 SNHLY, CDR2 FYNNEI. This chain's CDR3 is CASSGPGGWGYTF. The CDR3 DNA reads TGTGCCAGCAGTGGTCCAGGGGGCTGGGGCTACACCTTC. The entire variable domain, with the rest obtained from reference TRBV2 and TRBJ1-2, is as follows: EPEVTQTPSHQVTQMGQEVILRCVPISNHLYFYWYRQILGQKVEFLVSFYNNEISEKSEIFDDQFSVERPDGSNFTLKIRSTKLEDSAMYFCASSGPGGWGYTFGSGTRLTVV.

This clonotype was recorded at least ten times. The V and J genes are TRBV15 and TRBJ2-5, with TRBD2 matching over 7 bases. V was pared by 0 bases and J by 0 bases, with 10 bases of the junction left unmatched. The CDR3 extends over 18 amino acids. Germline V gene sequence: CDR1 LNHNV, CDR2 YYDKDF (reference sequence). CDR3 loop: CATSRDPLGAGNQETQYF. CDR3 DNA sequence: TGTGCCACCAGCAGAGACCCGCTGGGAGCGGGAAACCAAGAGACCCAGTACTTC.

Details on this clonotype: Being one base from a much bigger clone, this may be a read error. The chain carries TRBV5-4 and TRBJ2-2; 10 nucleotides align to TRBD2. This CDR3 has 16 residues. Germline CDR1 SGHNT, CDR2 YYREEE (reference sequence). The chain's CDR3 is CASSSIAGGDTGELLF. The DNA of the CDR3 is TGTGCCAGCAGCAGTATAGCGGGGGGTGACACCGGGGAGCTGCTTTTT.

The chain couples TRBV28 to TRBJ2-5; D is uncertain. V lost 2 bases and J 2 bases, leaving 9 bases between the germline ends. There are 14 residues in the CDR3. In germline, CDR1 is MDHEN, CDR2 SYDVKM. The CDR3 loop reads CASSLEATQETQYF. CDR3 bases: TGTGCCAGCAGTTTAGAGGCAACTCAAGAGACCCAGTACTTC. Variable domain in full (rest from reference TRBV28 and TRBJ2-5): DVKVTQSSRYLVKRTGEKVFLECVQDMDHENMFWYRQDPGLGLRLIYFSYDVKMKEKGDIPEGYSVSREKKERFSLILESASTNQTSMYLCASSLEATQETQYFGPGTRLLVL.

The chain couples TRBV6-1 to TRBJ1-6; TRBD1 agrees at 8 bases. The CDR3 sequence is 15 residues long. From germline, CDR1 is MNHNS and CDR2 SASEGT. Trimming took 11 bases from V and 8 from J; bases not matched to a gene: 14. The CDR3: CASITGTGGDSPLHF. In DNA, the CDR3 is TGTGCCTCAATTACCGGGACAGGTGGTGATTCACCCCTCCACTTT.

To note about this clonotype: A junction end diverges from the germline sequence, so it may reflect a read error. The V call is TRBV7-9, the J call TRBJ2-6; TRBD1 agrees at 8 bases. The CDR3 loop spans 16 amino acids. Germline CDR1 is SEHNR and CDR2 is FQNEAQ (reference sequence). CDR3 DNA: TGTGTCAGCAGCTCAACAGGGGGGCCTGGGGCCAACGTCCTGACTTTC. This encodes CVSSSTGGPGANVLTF.

This clonotype was observed at least ten times. The chain carries TRBV2 and TRBJ1-4; D perhaps matches TRBD1 (6 bases). The ends were cut back, 6 bases at V and 4 bases at J, with 12 bases in the middle. Per the germline V gene, CDR1 is SNHLY and CDR2 is FYNNEI. This CDR3 comprises 14 residues. CDR3 DNA sequence: TGTGCCAGCAGCTGGACAGAATTTAATGAAAAACTGTTTTTT. This gives the protein CASSWTEFNEKLFF.

The chain's CDR3 is CASRESTDTQYF. In nucleotides, the CDR3 is TGTGCCAGCAGGGAAAGCACAGATACGCAGTATTTT. The chain uses TRBV2 and TRBJ2-3; D gene ambiguous. CDR3 length equals 12 residues. V lost 6 bases to trimming and J lost 0 bases, with 4 bases between them. Germline CDR1 reads SNHLY; CDR2 reads FYNNEI.

This clonotype was seen many times. The chain joins TRBV2 to TRBJ1-2; no clear D gene. The ends were cut back, 3 bases at V and 8 bases at J, with 25 bases in the middle. This CDR3 comprises 17 residues. Germline V lookup: CDR1 SNHLY, CDR2 FYNNEI. CDR3 in DNA: TGTGCCAGCAGTGAGAGGCAGCCCGACTTAACTCCCAGGGGCTACACCTTC. This translates into CASSERQPDLTPRGYTF.

This rearrangement joins TRBV7-3 to TRBJ2-5; D perhaps matches TRBD1 (6 bases). In germline, CDR1 is SGHTA, CDR2 FQGTGA. Trimming removed 2 bases from V and 5 bases from J, with 12 bases in between. The CDR3 covers 14 residues. CDR3 residues: CASSLRGQSETQYF. CDR3 nucleotide sequence: TGTGCCAGCAGCTTACGAGGACAGTCGGAGACCCAGTACTTC.

V and J are TRBV20-1 and TRBJ2-7; D remains unclear. The CDR3 loop spans 13 amino acids. Trimming took 0 bases from V and 0 from J, leaving 6 bases between them. Germline loops: CDR1 DFQATT, CDR2 SNEGSKA (reference sequence). The CDR3 sequence: CSARDSSSYEQYF. The DNA for the CDR3 is TGCAGTGCTAGAGACTCCTCCTCCTACGAGCAGTACTTC.

This clonotype was counted once. This chain joins TRBV5-1 and TRBJ2-5; 10 bases map to TRBD2. The DNA matches TRBJ2-1 better at its end, which makes the J call doubtful. The CDR3 is 15 residues long. Germline V gene sequence: CDR1 SGHRS, CDR2 YFSETQ. The CDR3 bases are TGCGCCAGCAGCGTCCTAGCGGGAGTGAGGGATGAGCAGTTCTTC. Residues: CASSVLAGVRDEQFF.

This clonotype appeared once. The chain combines TRBV9 with TRBJ2-5, with D perhaps TRBD2 (5 bases). CDR1 is SGDLS, CDR2 YYNGEE, per germline. V gave up 0 bases and J gave up 4 bases, with 13 bases separating them. The CDR3 sequence is 15 residues long. The CDR3 region is CASSVESGEVETQYF. In nucleotides, the CDR3 is TGTGCCAGCAGCGTAGAGTCCGGGGAAGTAGAGACCCAGTACTTC.

This clonotype showed up just once. Since a much larger clone is just one base distant, this may be a read error. Likely a read error: the CDR3 ends without its conserved phenylalanine or tryptophan. The chain carries TRBV12-3 or TRBV12-4 and TRBJ1-2; D gene uncertain. The CDR3 consists of 12 residues. Deletions cut 3 bases from V and 3 bases from J, with 5 bases between. The CDR3: CASSFSYYGYTL. CDR3 sequence (DNA): TGTGCCAGCAGTTTTTCGTACTATGGCTACACCCTC.

As regards this clonotype: This may be a read error: a much more frequent sequence differs by one nucleotide. The chain recombines TRBV5-1 with TRBJ1-2; the D is unclear. The germline CDR1 and CDR2 sequences are SGHRS and YFSETQ. The CDR3 contains 14 residues. Deletions cut 5 bases from V and 7 bases from J, with 18 bases between. In nucleotides, the CDR3 is TGCGCCAGCAGGTTAGGGCAGGCGACAAGTGGCTACACCTTC. The encoded protein is CASRLGQATSGYTF.

The rearrangement links TRBV7-4 to TRBJ2-7, with 9 bases lining up with TRBD1. Germline CDR1 reads SGHVT; CDR2 reads SQSDAQ. Trimming at V came to 5 bases and at J to 7 bases, leaving 6 bases not matched to a gene. This CDR3 is built from 13 residues. CDR3 sequence: CASSGGTGKEQYF. In nucleotides, the CDR3 is TGTGCCAGCAGCGGAGGGACAGGGAAGGAGCAGTACTTC.

Worth noting for this clonotype: One end of the junction fails to match germline, which may point to a read error. The J gene is TRBJ1-4, the V gene TRBV7-9, with 8 bases lining up with TRBD1. Germline values: CDR1 SEHNR, CDR2 FQNEAQ (reference sequence). This CDR3 contains 18 residues. CDR3 sequence (DNA): TGCGCCAGCAGCCAAGAACCACAGGGGGTTGCAACTAATGAAAAACTGTTTTTT. It is translated as CASSQEPQGVATNEKLFF. Complete variable domain (other parts from reference TRBV7-9 and TRBJ1-4): DTGVSQNPRHKITKRGQNVTFRCDPISEHNRLYWYRQTLGQGPEFLTYFQNEAQLEKSRLLSDRFSAERPKGSFSTLEIQRTEQGDSAMYLCASSQEPQGVATNEKLFFGSGTQLSVL.

The rearrangement joins TRBV3-1 to TRBJ2-5; TRBD1 might be the D (5 bases). The CDR3 covers 14 residues. Germline V lookup: CDR1 LGHDT, CDR2 YNNKEL (reference sequence). Between the trimmed V and J ends, which lost 0 bases and 4 bases, there was a span of 9 bases. The CDR3 DNA follows: TGTGCCAGCAGCCAAGATGCAGGGTTAGAGACCCAGTACTTC. This translates into CASSQDAGLETQYF.

V is TRBV2 and J is TRBJ2-7; D might be TRBD1 or TRBD2, each matching 5 bases. This CDR3 has 16 residues. Trimming stripped 6 bases from V and 7 bases from J, with 25 bases between. CDR1 and CDR2 (germline): SNHLY, FYNNEI. The DNA of the CDR3 is TGTGCCAGCAGAGGATATGGGACGGATTTATCCAATGAGCAGTACTTC. Its translation: CASRGYGTDLSNEQYF.

With regard to this clonotype: One base away lies a much larger clone, so this may be a sequencing read error. V gene TRBV7-2 combines with J gene TRBJ1-1; D ambiguous. Looked up from germline, CDR1 is SGHTA and CDR2 is FQGNSA. The CDR3 length is 14 residues. The ends were cut back, 0 bases at V and 3 bases at J, with 8 bases in the middle. The CDR3 here is CASSLAKVDTEAFF. In DNA, the CDR3 is TGTGCCAGCAGCTTAGCGAAGGTGGACACTGAAGCTTTCTTT.